One T cell receptor beta chain is described in this entry. Its target is not known. The V and J ends lost 3 bases and 1 base, in that order; junction bases with no gene match: 2. The CDR3 sequence is 14 residues long. Per germline, CDR1 SGHRS and CDR2 YFSETQ. This table comes from immunoSEQ multiplex PCR, and its TCRdb copy is limited to in-frame clones, with some not included. Of fewer than 200,000 clones listed, 80% to 85% are singletons. This sample was included in a study of cytomegalovirus exposure and HLA in healthy donors. Study-wide findings and caveats: Reported results showed that the classifier diagnosed cytomegalovirus status with high specificity and sensitivity. Most TCRs appeared rarely, but some public TCRs recurred in many donors.

The sequencing sample was made of PBMCs. The receptor was derived from a woman aged 18-30 years in good health and CMV-seropositive. The rearrangement joins TRBV5-1 to TRBJ2-3; 7 bases are a match to TRBD2. The CDR3 nucleotides read TGCGCCAGCAGCTCCAGCGGGGGCACAGATACGCAGTATTTT. Its protein is CASSSSGGTDTQYF.